Below, 8 T cell receptor beta chains from the same sample are listed, as sequenced in a study of shared clonotypes between healthy human individuals. Profiled with immunoSEQ multiplex PCR; TCRdb holds only in-frame clones, not every one. Here the sample spans around 700,000 clones, around 73% being singletons. Sequenced input: memory CD4+ T cells sorted from blood. Stated subset: CD45RA-negative fraction. These receptors were obtained from a woman in her twenties or thirties in good health.

This clone has a handful of counts. V is TRBV11-2 and J is TRBJ2-5, with a tentative D call TRBD2 (7 bases). Germline-derived CDR1 and CDR2 are SGHAT and FQNNGV. There are 15 residues in the CDR3. The V gene lost 5 bases and the J gene lost 2 bases, with 15 bases spanning the gap. DNA of the CDR3: TGTGCCAGCAGCCAAGGGGGAGGGATTCAAGAGACCCAGTACTTC. Translating it yields CASSQGGGIQETQYF. Supplemented by reference TRBV11-2 and TRBJ2-5, the full variable domain reads EAGVAQSPRYKIIEKRQSVAFWCNPISGHATLYWYQQILGQGPKLLIQFQNNGVVDDSQLPKDRFSAERLKGVDSTLKIQPAKLEDSAVYLCASSQGGGIQETQYFGPGTRLLVL.

The V and J genes are TRBV6-1 and TRBJ1-2; 10 positions agree with TRBD1. Germline CDR1 is MNHNS and CDR2 is SASEGT. CDR3 length: 14 amino acids. J was trimmed by 8 bases and V by 5 bases; bases with no gene match: 8. CDR3 bases: TGTGCCAGCAGTCGACAGGGGGCGCCGGAAGGCTACACCTTC. It specifies CASSRQGAPEGYTF.

This rearrangement joins TRBV7-8 to TRBJ1-3; maybe TRBD1 (5 bases). Germline-derived CDR1 and CDR2 are SGHVS and FQNEAQ. The germline V and J ends were trimmed by 5 bases and 0 bases, with 26 bases remaining between them. This CDR3 comprises 20 residues. In DNA form, the CDR3 reads TGTGCCAGCAGCAGTCGTCCCAGGGACTTGAGTACGCGCTCTGGAAACACCATATATTTT. It yields the protein CASSSRPRDLSTRSGNTIYF.

The chain joins TRBV5-1 to TRBJ1-1, with TRBD1 matching over 9 bases. The CDR3 is 14 amino acids. Germline-derived CDR1 and CDR2 are SGHRS and YFSETQ. With 3 bases clipped from V and 2 bases from J, the junction kept 2 bases outside the gene matches. This CDR3 reads CASSWTGDNTEAFF. As DNA, the CDR3 is TGCGCCAGCAGCTGGACAGGGGACAACACTGAAGCTTTCTTT.

This chain joins TRBV5-1 and TRBJ2-1; maybe TRBD1 (5 bases). Germline CDR1 and CDR2: SGHRS and YFSETQ. V lost 0 bases and J lost 10, with 14 bases in between. The CDR3 has 14 amino acids. This CDR3 is CASSLVRRVAEQFF. The CDR3 nucleotides read TGCGCCAGCAGCTTGGTTCGCAGGGTGGCCGAGCAGTTCTTC. The whole variable domain, remainder taken from reference TRBV5-1 and TRBJ2-1, is KAGVTQTPRYLIKTRGQQVTLSCSPISGHRSVSWYQQTPGQGLQFLFEYFSETQRNKGNFPGRFSGRQFSNSRSEMNVSTLELGDSALYLCASSLVRRVAEQFFGPGTRLTVL.

J is TRBJ2-7 and V is TRBV5-1; D not resolved. Germline V lookup: CDR1 SGHRS, CDR2 YFSETQ. The CDR3 extends over 12 amino acids. V lost 2 bases and J lost 5, with 8 bases in between. The CDR3 sequence is CASSFSSHEQYF. The CDR3 DNA follows: TGCGCCAGCAGCTTCTCCTCTCACGAGCAGTACTTC.

This clone was seen a few times. The chain carries TRBV15 and TRBJ2-1, with 8 nucleotides matching TRBD2. Germline V gives CDR1 LNHNV, CDR2 YYDKDF (reference sequence). Trimming removed 0 bases from V and 9 bases from J; junction bases left unmatched: 10. The CDR3 extends over 16 amino acids. The CDR3 DNA is TGTGCCACCAGCAGAGATCCCGAGACTAGCGTCGCTGAGCAGTTCTTC. This sequence encodes CATSRDPETSVAEQFF.

This clone occurred once. The rearrangement links TRBV7-9 to TRBJ2-7; TRBD2 agrees at 10 bases. Germline CDR1 reads SEHNR; CDR2 reads FQNEAQ (reference sequence). This CDR3 contains 18 residues. J was trimmed by 0 bases and V by 5 bases; bases with no gene match: 13. The CDR3 loop reads CASSLVYTSGMSSYEQYF. DNA for the CDR3: TGTGCCAGCAGCCTAGTTTACACTAGCGGGATGAGCTCCTACGAGCAGTACTTC. Variable domain in full (rest from reference TRBV7-9 and TRBJ2-7): DTGVSQNPRHKITKRGQNVTFRCDPISEHNRLYWYRQTLGQGPEFLTYFQNEAQLEKSRLLSDRFSAERPKGSFSTLEIQRTEQGDSAMYLCASSLVYTSGMSSYEQYFGPGTRLTVT.